The 12 T cell receptor beta chains presented below share a single source sample, sequenced in a study of T cells in Graves' hyperthyroidism and ophthalmopathy. Researchers amplified the TCR beta CDR3 regions from RNA transcripts. Carried out on the TCR CDR3, a first-round RT-PCR used the HTBI primer set. A single record per CDR3 protein comes from TCRdb applying MiXCR to the multiplex PCR reads. This sample yields about 840,000 distinct CDR3 sequences, of which 38% are seen a single time; 7.5% to 9.5% belongs to the top ten. Sequences were obtained from blood. The receptors here all came from a man younger than 30 with Graves' hyperthyroidism.

This clonotype was seen at least ten times. J is TRBJ2-6 and V is TRBV12-3 or TRBV12-4, with a tentative D call TRBD2 (5 bases). V lost 7 bases and J lost 4, with 20 bases in between. The CDR3 is 17 residues long. In DNA form, the CDR3 reads TGTGCCAGCACTCTCCCGGCCGGGGAACCCGGGGCCAACGTCCTGACTTTC. Its protein product is CASTLPAGEPGANVLTF.

As regards this clonotype: A much bigger clone sits one base away, suggesting this may be a read error. The chain joins TRBV7-9 to TRBJ2-7, with D uncertain. The CDR3 has 14 residues. The V gene lost 5 bases and the J gene lost 2 bases, with 13 bases spanning the gap. The germline V gene encodes CDR1 SEHNR and CDR2 FQNEAQ (reference sequence). The CDR3 coding sequence is TGTGCCAGCAGCGTAGGACGGGCGACCTACGAGCAGTACTTC. This gives the protein CASSVGRATYEQYF.

This clonotype occurred a few times. The chain links TRBV20-1 to TRBJ2-5, with 7 bases identical to TRBD1. Germline assignment: CDR1 DFQATT and CDR2 SNEGSKA (reference sequence). The CDR3 sequence is 15 residues long. J lost 5 bases, V lost 0 bases, and 9 bases had no gene match. Here the CDR3 DNA reads TGCAGTGCTAGAGATGTCGGGACAGCGCGGGAGACCCAGTACTTC. It specifies CSARDVGTARETQYF.

The sample holds many counts of this clonotype. The chain joins TRBV2 to TRBJ1-2, with a weak D call TRBD1 (5 bases). The V and J ends lost 6 bases and 8 bases respectively, with 19 bases between them. This CDR3 comprises 14 residues. CDR1 and CDR2 from the germline V gene are SNHLY and FYNNEI. DNA of the CDR3: TGTGCCAGCAGCGAGGGCGTCCGGGGGAAGGGCTACACCTTC. Protein: CASSEGVRGKGYTF.

This clonotype was observed many times. This chain connects TRBV7-3 to TRBJ1-1, with 10 bases identical to TRBD1. Germline V gives CDR1 SGHTA, CDR2 FQGTGA. J gave up 3 bases and V 6 bases, and 4 bases lay outside the gene matches. CDR3 size: 14 residues. DNA of the CDR3: TGTGCCAGCAGTTCGACAGGGGGCTACACTGAAGCTTTCTTT. As protein: CASSSTGGYTEAFF. Looking up the rest from reference TRBV7-3 and TRBJ1-1 gives the full variable domain: GAGVSQTPSNKVTEKGKYVELRCDPISGHTALYWYRQSLGQGPEFLIYFQGTGAADDSGLPNDRFFAVRPEGSVSTLKIQRTERGDSAVYLCASSSTGGYTEAFFGQGTRLTVV.

This clonotype occurred a few times. The chain employs TRBV20-1 and TRBJ2-7; 8 positions match TRBD2. The V segment lost 1 base and the J segment 4 bases; nucleotides outside the gene matches: 12. The CDR3 is 16 residues long. Germline-derived CDR1 and CDR2 are DFQATT and SNEGSKA (reference sequence). CDR3 protein: CSARVRASGSSYEQYF. CDR3 bases: TGCAGTGCTAGAGTCCGGGCCAGCGGGAGTTCGTACGAGCAGTACTTC.

V is TRBV29-1 and J is TRBJ1-2; D is possibly TRBD1 (5 bases). V was pared by 4 bases and J by 3 bases, with 9 bases between. Per germline, CDR1 SQVTM and CDR2 ANQGSEA. The CDR3 has 12 amino acids. CDR3 nucleotides: TGCAGCGTTGGGCAGGGTGACTATGGCTACACCTTC. Residues: CSVGQGDYGYTF. The whole variable domain, remainder taken from reference TRBV29-1 and TRBJ1-2, is SAVISQKPSRDICQRGTSLTIQCQVDSQVTMMFWYRQQPGQSLTLIATANQGSEATYESGFVIDKFPISRPNLTFSTLTVSNMSPEDSSIYLCSVGQGDYGYTFGSGTRLTVV.

This clonotype was seen repeatedly, ten times or more. The chain couples TRBV10-3 to TRBJ1-6, with D possibly matching TRBD1 (5 bases). The CDR3 is made up of 15 amino acids. From germline, CDR1 is ENHRY and CDR2 SYGVKD. Trimming removed 4 bases at V and 7 bases at J, with 14 bases between. The CDR3 DNA is TGTGCCATCAGTGCCCTCTCGGGGGAGAATTCACCCCTCCACTTT. It is translated as CAISALSGENSPLHF.

This clonotype was seen at least ten times. The chain links TRBV10-3 to TRBJ1-6; a possible D gene is TRBD1 (5 bases). Germline CDR1 ENHRY, CDR2 SYGVKD. The V end was cut by 6 bases, the J end by 10 bases, with 22 bases between. There are 16 residues in the CDR3. CDR3 residues: CAISYDSQGVGSPLHF. CDR3 in DNA: TGTGCCATCAGCTATGACAGCCAAGGGGTGGGATCACCCCTCCACTTT.

This clonotype was picked up many times. The chain couples TRBV5-8 to TRBJ1-1; D call uncertain. Germline CDR1 and CDR2: SGHTS and YDEGEE. Between the trimmed V and J ends, which lost 0 bases and 1 base, there was a span of 7 bases. The CDR3 loop spans 14 amino acids. The chain's CDR3 is CASSLAAQNTEAFF. The CDR3 DNA is TGTGCCAGCAGCTTGGCGGCGCAGAACACTGAAGCTTTCTTT.

Turning to this clonotype: A much larger clone lies one base from this, so it may be a read error. This chain joins TRBV7-8 and TRBJ1-4; 7 bases match TRBD1. In germline, CDR1 is SGHVS, CDR2 FQNEAQ. The CDR3 spans 15 residues. CDR3 DNA: TGTGCCGGCAGACAGGGCCAAGCAACTAATGAAAAACTGTTTTTT. It yields the protein CAGRQGQATNEKLFF.

The V and J genes are TRBV20-1 and TRBJ2-2; TRBD2 matches at 7 bases. The CDR3 has 16 amino acids. The J segment lost 1 base and the V segment lost 6 bases, leaving 11 bases of the junction unmatched. CDR1 is DFQATT, CDR2 SNEGSKA, per germline (reference sequence). The CDR3: CSARSAGAGNTGELFF. The CDR3 DNA reads as TGCAGTGCAAGGAGCGCGGGAGCCGGGAACACCGGGGAGCTGTTTTTT.